This entry features one TCR beta chain sequence. Its antigen is not identified. A junction end diverges from the germline sequence, so it may reflect a read error. CDR3 length: 14 residues. Germline V CDR1 and CDR2: DFQATT, SNEGSKA (reference sequence). These data belong to a study of response to subunit inactivated influenza vaccine. Study conclusions and caveats: That few new T cells are recruited by each seasonal influenza vaccination was the authors' suggestion.

TCRdb processed the RT-PCR reads anew with MiXCR; each CDR3 protein has one entry. The sample shows about 520,000 distinct CDR3 sequences, approximately 9.9% of them seen only once. The clonotype originates from a man between 45 and 60 years old who received an inactivated influenza vaccine. The chain employs TRBV20-1 and TRBJ1-6; no reliable D call. The sample consisted of PBMCs from blood, taken 35 to 45 days after vaccination. CDR3 in amino acids: CSGFAGAGFSPIHF. The CDR3 coding sequence is TGCAGTGGATTCGCGGGTGCCGGTTTTTCACCCATCCACTTT.